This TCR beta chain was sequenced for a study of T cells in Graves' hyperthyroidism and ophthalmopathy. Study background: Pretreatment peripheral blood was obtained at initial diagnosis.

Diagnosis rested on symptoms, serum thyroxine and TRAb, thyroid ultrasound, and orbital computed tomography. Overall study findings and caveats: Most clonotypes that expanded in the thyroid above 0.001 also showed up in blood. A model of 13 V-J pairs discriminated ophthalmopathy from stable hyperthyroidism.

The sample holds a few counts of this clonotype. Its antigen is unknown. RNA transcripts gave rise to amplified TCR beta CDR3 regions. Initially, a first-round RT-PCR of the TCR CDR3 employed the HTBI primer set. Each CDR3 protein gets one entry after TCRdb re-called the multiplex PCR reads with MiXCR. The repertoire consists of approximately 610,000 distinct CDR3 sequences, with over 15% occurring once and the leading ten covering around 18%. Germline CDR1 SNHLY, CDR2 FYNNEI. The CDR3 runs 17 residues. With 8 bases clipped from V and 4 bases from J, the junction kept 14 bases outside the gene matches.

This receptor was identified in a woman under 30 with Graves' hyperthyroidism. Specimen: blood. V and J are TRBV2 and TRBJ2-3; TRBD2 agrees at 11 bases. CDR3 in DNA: TGTGCCAGCCGGGTAGCGGGAGGGCCGGGGATGCCAGATACGCAGTATTTT. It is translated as CASRVAGGPGMPDTQYF.